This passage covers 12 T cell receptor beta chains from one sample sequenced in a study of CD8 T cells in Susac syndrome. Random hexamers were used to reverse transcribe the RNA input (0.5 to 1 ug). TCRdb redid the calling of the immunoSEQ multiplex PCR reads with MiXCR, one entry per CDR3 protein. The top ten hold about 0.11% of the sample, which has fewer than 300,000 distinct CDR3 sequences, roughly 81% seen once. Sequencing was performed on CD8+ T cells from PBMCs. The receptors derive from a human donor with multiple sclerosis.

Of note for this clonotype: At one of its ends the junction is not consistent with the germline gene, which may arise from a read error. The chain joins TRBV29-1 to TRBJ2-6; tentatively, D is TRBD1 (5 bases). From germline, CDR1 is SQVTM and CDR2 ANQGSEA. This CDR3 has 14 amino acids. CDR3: CSVDLGVGANVLIF. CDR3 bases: TGCAGCGTTGATTTGGGCGTTGGGGCCAACGTCCTGATTTTC.

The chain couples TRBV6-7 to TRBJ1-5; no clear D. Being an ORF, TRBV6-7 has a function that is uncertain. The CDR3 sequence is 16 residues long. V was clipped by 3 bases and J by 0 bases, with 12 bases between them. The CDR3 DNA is TGTGCCAGCAGTTATAAAGCCGCGAATAGCAATCAGCCCCAGCATTTT. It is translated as CASSYKAANSNQPQHF.

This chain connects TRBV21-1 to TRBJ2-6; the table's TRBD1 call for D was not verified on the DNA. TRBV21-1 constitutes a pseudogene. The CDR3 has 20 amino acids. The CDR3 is CASSPSLSQGLFSGANVLTF. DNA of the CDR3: TGTGCCAGCAGCCCCAGCCTATCACAGGGCCTTTTCTCTGGGGCCAACGTCCTGACTTTC.

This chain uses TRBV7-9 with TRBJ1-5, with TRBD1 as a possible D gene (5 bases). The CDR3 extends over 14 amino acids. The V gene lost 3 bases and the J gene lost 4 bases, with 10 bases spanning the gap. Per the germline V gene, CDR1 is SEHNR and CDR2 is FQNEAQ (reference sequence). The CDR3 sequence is CASSLGGRNQPQHF. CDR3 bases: TGTGCCAGCAGCTTGGGGGGGAGGAATCAGCCCCAGCATTTT.

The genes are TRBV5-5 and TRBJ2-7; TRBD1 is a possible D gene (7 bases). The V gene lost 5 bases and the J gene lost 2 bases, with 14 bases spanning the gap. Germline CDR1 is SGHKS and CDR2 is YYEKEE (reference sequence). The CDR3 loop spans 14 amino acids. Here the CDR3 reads CASRRDSGPYEQYF. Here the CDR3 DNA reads TGTGCCAGCAGGCGGGACAGTGGGCCCTACGAGCAGTACTTC.

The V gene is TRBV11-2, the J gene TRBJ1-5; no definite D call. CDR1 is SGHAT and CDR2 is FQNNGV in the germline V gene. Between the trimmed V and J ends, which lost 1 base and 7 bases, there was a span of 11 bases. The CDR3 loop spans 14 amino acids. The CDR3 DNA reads TGTGCCAGCAGCTTAGGAGCGTTCGGGCAGCCCCAGCATTTT. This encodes CASSLGAFGQPQHF.

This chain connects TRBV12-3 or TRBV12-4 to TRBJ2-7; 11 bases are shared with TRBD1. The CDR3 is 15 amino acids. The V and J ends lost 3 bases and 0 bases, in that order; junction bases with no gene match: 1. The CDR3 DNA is TGTGCCAGCAGTTTTGGGACAGGGGGCTCCTACGAGCAGTACTTC. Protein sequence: CASSFGTGGSYEQYF.

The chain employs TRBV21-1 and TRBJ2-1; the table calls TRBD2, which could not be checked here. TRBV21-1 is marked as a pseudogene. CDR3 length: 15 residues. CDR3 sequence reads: CASSKSGRASDEQFF. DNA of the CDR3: TGTGCCAGCAGCAAAAGCGGGAGGGCATCAGATGAGCAGTTCTTC.

As DNA, the CDR3 is TGTGCCAGCAGCGGAAGGACTGGAGCCTACAATGAGCAGTTCTTC. Translating it yields CASSGRTGAYNEQFF. The gene calls are TRBV7-8 and TRBJ2-1; a possible D gene is TRBD2 (5 bases). V gave up 5 bases and J gave up 2 bases, with 13 bases separating them. This CDR3 has 15 amino acids. Germline V CDR1 and CDR2: SGHVS, FQNEAQ. Full variable domain (rest looked up from reference TRBV7-8 and TRBJ2-1): GAGVSQSPRYKVAKRGQDVALRCDPISGHVSLFWYQQALGQGPEFLTYFQNEAQLDKSGLPSDRFFAERPEGSVSTLKIQRTQQEDSAVYLCASSGRTGAYNEQFFGPGTRLTVL.

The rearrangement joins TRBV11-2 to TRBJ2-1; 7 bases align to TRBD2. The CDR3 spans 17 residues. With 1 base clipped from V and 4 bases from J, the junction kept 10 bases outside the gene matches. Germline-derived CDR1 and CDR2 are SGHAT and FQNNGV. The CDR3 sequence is CASSLVGAGVFYNEQFF. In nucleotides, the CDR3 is TGTGCCAGCAGCTTAGTAGGCGCGGGAGTCTTTTACAATGAGCAGTTCTTC.

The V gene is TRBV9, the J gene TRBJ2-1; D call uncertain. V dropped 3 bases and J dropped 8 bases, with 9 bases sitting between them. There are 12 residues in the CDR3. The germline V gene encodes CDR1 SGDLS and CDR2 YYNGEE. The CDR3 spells CASSANPDEQFF. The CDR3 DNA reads TGTGCCAGCAGCGCAAACCCAGATGAGCAGTTCTTC. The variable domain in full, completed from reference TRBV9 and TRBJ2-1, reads DSGVTQTPKHLITATGQRVTLRCSPRSGDLSVYWYQQSLDQGLQFLIQYYNGEERAKGNILERFSAQQFPDLHSELNLSSLELGDSALYFCASSANPDEQFFGPGTRLTVL.

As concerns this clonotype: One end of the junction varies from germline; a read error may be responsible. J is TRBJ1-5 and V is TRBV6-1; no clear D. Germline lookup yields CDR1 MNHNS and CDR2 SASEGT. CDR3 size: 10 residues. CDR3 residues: CAGSSQPQHF. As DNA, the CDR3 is TGTGCCGGCAGTAGTCAGCCCCAGCATTTT.